This T cell receptor beta chain was recovered during a study of T cell clusters in autoimmune cytopenias. Turning to this clonotype: Its specificity is unknown.

TRB rearrangements were amplified by touch-down multiplex PCR with mixed TRB-A/B primers. TCRdb reanalyzed the multiplex PCR reads, giving one entry per CDR3 protein sequence and no DNA. Listed are some 7,500 distinct CDR3 sequences; roughly a third falls within the top ten. This CDR3 contains 17 residues. Germline V gene data show CDR1 as SEHNR and CDR2 as FQNEAQ (reference sequence). Tens of thousands of genome equivalents of blood DNA were amplified for TRB. Findings of the study overall: TRB repertoire shifts in secondary cytopenia and chronic lymphocytic leukemia mostly reflected lymphoma, not autoimmunity.

These sequences were also reported in another study, on T cell repertoires in aging, cancer and after chemotherapy. This second report adds: Loss of evenness, beyond lost richness, contributed to age-related TCR diversity decline in cancer patients.

This sequence originates from a human donor with an autoimmune cytopenia or autoimmune hepatitis (not recorded which). Sequencing was performed on peripheral blood. The chain is built from TRBV7-9 and TRBJ2-1; the D call of TRBD1 rests on TCRdb alone, since no DNA is present to check it. The CDR3 sequence is CASSLASYQGAGNEQFF.